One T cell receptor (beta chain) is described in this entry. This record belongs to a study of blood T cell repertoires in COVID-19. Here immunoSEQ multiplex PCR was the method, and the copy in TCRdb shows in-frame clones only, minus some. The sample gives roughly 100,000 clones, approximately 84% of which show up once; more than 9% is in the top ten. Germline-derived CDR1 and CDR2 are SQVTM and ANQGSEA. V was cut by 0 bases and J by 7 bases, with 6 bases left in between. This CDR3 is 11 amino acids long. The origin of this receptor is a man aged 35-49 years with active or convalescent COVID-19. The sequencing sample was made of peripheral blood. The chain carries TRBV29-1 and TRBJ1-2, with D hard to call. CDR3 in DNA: TGCAGCGTTGAAGAGAGGCCTGGCTACACCTTC. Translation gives CSVEERPGYTF.